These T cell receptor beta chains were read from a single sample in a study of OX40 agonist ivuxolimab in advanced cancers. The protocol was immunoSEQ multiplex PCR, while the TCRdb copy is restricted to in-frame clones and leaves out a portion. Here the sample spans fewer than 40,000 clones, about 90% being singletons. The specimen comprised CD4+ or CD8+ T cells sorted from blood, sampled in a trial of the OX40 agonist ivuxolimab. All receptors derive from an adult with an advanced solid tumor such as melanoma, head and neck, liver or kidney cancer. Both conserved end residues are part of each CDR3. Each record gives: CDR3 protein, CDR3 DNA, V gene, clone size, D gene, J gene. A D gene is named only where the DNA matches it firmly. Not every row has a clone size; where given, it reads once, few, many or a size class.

CDR3: CASSSIPGQTTPGMNTEAFF
DNA: TGCGCCAGCAGCTCAATCCCGGGACAGACAACTCCGGGCATGAACACTGAAGCTTTCTTT
V: TRBV5-1
size: .
D: TRBD1
J: TRBJ1-1

CDR3: CASSQVGDLRGEAFF
DNA: TGTGCCAGCAGCCAAGTTGGAGATTTGAGGGGCGAAGCTTTCTTT
V: TRBV14
size: .
D: .
J: TRBJ1-1

CDR3: CASSSILAGAGVDTQYF
DNA: TGTGCCAGCAGTTCAATTTTAGCGGGGGCCGGGGTAGATACGCAGTATTTT
V: TRBV5-6
size: .
D: TRBD2
J: TRBJ2-3

CDR3: CASSQETADYYGYTF
DNA: TGCGCCAGCAGCCAAGAAACAGCTGACTACTATGGCTACACCTTC
V: TRBV4-1
size: .
D: .
J: TRBJ1-2

CDR3: CASSLQGNGYTF
DNA: TGTGCCAGCAGCTTACAGGGGAACGGCTACACCTTC
V: TRBV7-9
size: .
D: .
J: TRBJ1-2

CDR3: CASSFSGGSTYEQYF
DNA: TGTGCCAGCAGCTTTAGCGGGGGTTCTACCTACGAGCAGTACTTC
V: TRBV7-2
size: .
D: TRBD2
J: TRBJ2-7

CDR3: CASMDPEDTEAFF
DNA: TGTGCCAGCATGGACCCGGAGGACACTGAAGCTTTCTTT
V: TRBV14
size: few
D: .
J: TRBJ1-1

CDR3: CASSPGTGPEKLFF
DNA: TGTGCCAGCAGCCCTGGGACAGGGCCCGAAAAACTGTTTTTT
V: TRBV5-6
size: .
D: TRBD1
J: TRBJ1-4

CDR3: CASSLIGNHQPQHF
DNA: TGTGCCAGCAGTTTAATAGGGAATCATCAGCCCCAGCATTTT
V: TRBV28
size: once
D: .
J: TRBJ1-5

CDR3: CAWSVLHSNSPLHF
DNA: TGTGCCTGGAGTGTACTACACAGCAATTCACCCCTCCACTTT
V: TRBV30
size: .
D: .
J: TRBJ1-6

CDR3: CASSDLGRNQPQHF
DNA: TGTGCCAGTAGTGACCTTGGGCGCAATCAGCCCCAGCATTTT
V: TRBV19
size: .
D: .
J: TRBJ1-5

CDR3: CASSLVPGNQETQYF
DNA: TGCGCCAGCAGCTTGGTTCCAGGGAACCAAGAGACCCAGTACTTC
V: TRBV5-1
size: .
D: .
J: TRBJ2-5

CDR3: CASSLGRKNTGELFF
DNA: TGTGCCAGCAGCTTGGGCAGAAAGAACACCGGGGAGCTGTTTTTT
V: TRBV5-6
size: .
D: .
J: TRBJ2-2

CDR3: CASSQGAGLNEQFF
DNA: TGCGCCAGCAGCCAAGGCGCAGGGCTAAATGAGCAGTTCTTC
V: TRBV4-1
size: once
D: .
J: TRBJ2-1

CDR3: CATSREAGWGNTEAFF
DNA: TGTGCCACCAGCAGAGAGGCAGGGTGGGGGAACACTGAAGCTTTCTTT
V: TRBV15
size: .
D: .
J: TRBJ1-1

CDR3: CAWSVSGVGNTIYF
DNA: TGTGCCTGGAGTGTTTCGGGGGTTGGAAACACCATATATTTT
V: TRBV30
size: .
D: .
J: TRBJ1-3

CDR3: CASSGGVNTEAFF
DNA: TGTGCCAGCAGTGGAGGGGTGAACACTGAAGCTTTCTTT
V: TRBV2
size: .
D: .
J: TRBJ1-1

CDR3: CASSPTGPTYEQYF
DNA: TGTGCCAGCAGCCCTACGGGCCCAACCTACGAGCAGTACTTC
V: TRBV7-9
size: once
D: .
J: TRBJ2-7

CDR3: CASSWDLSSYNEQFF
DNA: TGTGCCAGTAGTTGGGATTTGAGCTCCTACAATGAGCAGTTCTTC
V: TRBV19
size: .
D: .
J: TRBJ2-1

CDR3: CASSYSDPAGGYTF
DNA: TGTGCCAGCAGTTACTCGGACCCTGCAGGTGGCTACACCTTC
V: TRBV6-6
size: .
D: .
J: TRBJ1-2

CDR3: CASIPKTSTNTGELFF
DNA: TGTGCCAGTATCCCCAAGACCTCCACGAACACCGGGGAGCTGTTTTTT
V: TRBV19
size: large
D: .
J: TRBJ2-2

CDR3: CATLRVLGLNTEAFF
DNA: TGTGCCACCCTCAGGGTCCTCGGCCTGAACACTGAAGCTTTCTTT
V: TRBV6-1
size: .
D: .
J: TRBJ1-1

CDR3: CASSSSYGLEFGHGYTF
DNA: TGTGCCAGCAGTTCATCCTATGGGTTAGAATTCGGGCATGGCTACACCTTC
V: TRBV27
size: .
D: .
J: TRBJ1-2